This TCR beta chain was observed in a study of OX40 agonist ivuxolimab in advanced cancers. Across the study: Clinicians treated patients with ivuxolimab, an agonistic anti-OX40 (CD134) antibody. Intravenous ivuxolimab was administered to patients every 2 weeks at 0.01 to 10 mg/kg. Melanoma, hepatocellular carcinoma, head and neck or renal cell cancer occurred in dose-escalation patients.

Remarks on this clone: As yet, its antigen is unknown.

Study-level points and caveats: Certain nonresponding patients likewise had low normalized T-cell clonal expansion.

This CDR3 is built from 17 residues. Germline CDR1 is PRHDT and CDR2 is FYEKMQ (reference sequence). Trimming cost V 6 bases and J 0 bases; bases outside gene matches: 7. Libraries were prepared by immunoSEQ multiplex PCR; TCRdb keeps only in-frame clonotypes and omits some of them. Of approximately 77,000 clones listed, about 92% were seen once; the top ten hold approximately 5%. The material was CD4+ or CD8+ T cells sorted from blood, obtained in a trial of the OX40 agonist ivuxolimab. The TCR was taken from an adult with an advanced solid tumor such as melanoma, head and neck, liver or kidney cancer. The rearrangement joins TRBV13 to TRBJ2-2; 10 bases agree with TRBD2. CDR3 amino acids: CASSPETSGANTGELFF. The CDR3 nucleotides are TGTGCCAGCAGTCCAGAAACTAGCGGGGCGAACACCGGGGAGCTGTTTTTT.